This T cell receptor beta chain is from a study of CXCR3-negative and CXCR3-positive naive CD8 T cells. About this clonotype itself: Its antigen is not identified.

Definition of naive CD8+ T cells rested on a CD45RO-CCR7+CD27+CD95- profile. Libraries of TRB cDNA were made by 5' RACE and carried UMIs. After re-calling the 5' RACE reads, TCRdb lists one entry per CDR3 protein, DNA absent. Its table records over 150,000 distinct CDR3 sequences. Study-wide results and caveats: Relative to CXCR3-negative naive cells, CXCR3-positive naive cells had more hydrophobic TRB CDR3s. Memory cells showed distinct TRBV-TRBJ patterns, while the two naive subsets matched.

The germline V gene encodes CDR1 SEHNR and CDR2 FQNEAQ (reference sequence). The CDR3 is 15 amino acids. The chain employs TRBV7-9 and TRBJ2-7; the TCRdb call, TRBD1, lacks DNA for checking. The sequencing sample was made of naive CXCR3+ CD8+ T cells from blood. Subset: CD45RO-CCR7+CD27+CD95- naive CD8+ T cells expressing CXCR3 (TNR3+). The sequence came from a human donor in good health. Some clones in this sample may be carry-over from other donors' samples. CDR3 sequence reads: CASTSFAVPSYEQYF.